Below, one TCR beta chain is given with its context. What this receptor recognizes is not known. Base qualities were left out, and no much larger clone turns up one base away. The source of the sample is a study of cytomegalovirus exposure and HLA in healthy donors (dated 2017 in TCRdb). A note on the overall study: An earlier analysis of 587 of the donors reported 250 to 300 Gb of sequence data and around 120 million unique TCR beta sequences from about 179 million T cells. An early release that covered 500 to 800 HLA-typed donors contained approximately 320 gigabases of sequencing data and around 85 million unique TCR sequences. Of the 300 to 500 genotyped donors, roughly 80% were placed in the genetic ancestry cluster associated with self-reported Caucasian donors. The study aimed to test whether cataloging public T cell receptors could reveal signatures of past pathogen exposure. The T cell repertoires of some 670 subjects were profiled by immunosequencing and related to cytomegalovirus serostatus. In addition to the first cohort of 500 to 850 subjects, a separate validation cohort of over 90 different subjects was used. The study combined high-throughput TCR immunosequencing, statistical association of individual TCRs with disease status, and machine learning to predict cytomegalovirus infection status. In a later analysis, previously published TCR beta repertoires from hundreds of donors were re-analyzed and high-resolution HLA genotyping was added so that TCR occurrence patterns could be studied. Rather than drawing on any new phenotypic data, the later analysis identified candidate immune exposures from TCR beta sequences and the way those sequences occurred across donors. An earlier analysis of nearly 600 of the donors applied high-throughput TCR beta sequencing to assess whether each TCR beta V gene segment acted as functional or pseudogenic. Alongside the repertoire data, information on donor age, sex, ethnicity and CMV serostatus was compiled. A later genetic analysis used genome-wide SNP genotypes for about 55% of the 666 donors, treating that subset as a discovery cohort. All discovery cohort repertoires had been generated on a single sequencing platform. HLA typing included class I and class II loci at four-digit resolution. The number of donors typed differed by locus, with 629-630 for A, B, C, DRB1 and DQB1, roughly 520 for DQA1, some 570 for DPA1, and around 430 for DPB1. About five DR-DQ haplotypes were treated as single units for association and clustering because of strong linkage in the cohort. On average, 235,054 unique TCR beta nucleotide sequences were sequenced per donor among several hundred genotyped donors of the cohort, with 15% to 20% of those sequences being non-productive.

Compared with germline, V lacks 3 bases and J lacks 3 bases; bases without a gene match: 2. The CDR1 and CDR2 encoded by the germline V gene are MNHNS and SASEGT. Counted from cysteine to phenylalanine, this CDR3 has 16 amino acids. Just the 48-base CDR3 DNA is kept, in frame starting at base 1. The method was the immunoSEQ multiplex PCR assay. The multiplex PCR relied on a mix of 60 forward primers for TCR Vbeta segments and 13 reverse primers for TCR Jbeta segments. The CDR3 region of rearranged TCR beta genes was amplified from genomic DNA by a multiplex PCR assay. The Illumina HiSeq System was used to sequence the amplified TCR beta libraries as 87-base-pair reads. In the original analysis: A later analysis counted around 72 million unique TCR beta chains across the 690 or so repertoires, and 9.5 million to 11 million of these chains were shared by at least two donors. Raw reads were error-corrected and collapsed into unique sequences with a nearest-neighbor algorithm that merged closely related sequences to remove PCR and sequencing errors. CDR3 sequences were aligned to IMGT reference sequences to assign V, D and J gene segments. For a sequence to be retained, a match of at least six nucleotides to both a V gene segment and a J gene segment was required. A rearrangement was called productive if the CDR3 had no stop codons and remained in frame with V and J, and every other rearrangement was called non-productive. Following IMGT convention, CDR3 was defined as the stretch from the second conserved V-encoded cysteine to the conserved J-encoded phenylalanine. The earlier analysis of approximately 590 of the donors excluded any sequence lacking an unambiguous match to a single V gene segment. An earlier analysis of fewer than 750 of the donors called V segments functional above 56.7% productive rearrangements and segregating when the between-donor standard deviation exceeded 5%. A statistical classification framework was built to diagnose cytomegalovirus status from the catalog of TCR beta chain sequences. V and J gene assignment, in a later analysis, came from comparing TCR nucleotide sequences with IMGT/GENE-DB human TR gene sequences. Using the TCRdist pipeline, a later analysis assigned CDR3 sequences along with most-parsimonious VDJ recombination scenarios. In a later analysis, each TCR beta chain was defined by its CDR3 amino acid sequence together with its V-gene family, and reads without a unique V-gene family were excluded. To address suspected cross-contamination and a sequencing artifact, a later analysis removed approximately 600 highly shared, low-generation-probability nucleotide sequences. In a later analysis, a clonal expansion index was calculated for each public chain from normalized within-repertoire ranks of inferred template counts. Generation probabilities in a later analysis came from a VDJ recombination model fitted to out-of-frame rearrangements, and those results were checked against IGoR. In a later analysis, TCR-TCR, TCR-HLA and TCR-CMV co-occurrence was scored with hypergeometric tests, and a repertoire-size bias correction was applied to TCR pairs. False discovery rates were estimated in a later analysis by permuting HLA or CMV assignments 20 times. In a later analysis, co-occurring TCRs were grouped using DBSCAN, and TCRdist sequence similarity was added for clustering within HLA-allele-positive subsets. For co-occurrence clustering, repertoires with fewer than 30,000 or more than 120,000 public chains were excluded, along with about five repertoires with anomalous nucleotide sharing. TCRdb provides this immuneACCESS table in a form limited to in-frame rearrangements. Some clones are lacking; in checked studies, under half of them reflect an unresolved V gene, and why the rest are absent is not known. The D gene and trimming were derived from the DNA, and the V and J assignments and clone size from that table. The sample table contains around 210,000 clones; only one count was recorded for around 77% of them. The biggest ten clones account for approximately 3% of the sample.

Beyond this particular receptor, the publication reports: In a later analysis, several top co-occurrence clusters were reported to appear linked to parvovirus B19, influenza, CMV and Epstein-Barr virus. A further reported finding was that TCR beta sequences accurately predicted the HLA-A and HLA-B alleles for most subjects in the first cohort. Roughly uniform sequencing depth across donors was assumed in presence/absence analyses, although this assumption may not hold. Compared with the approximately 670-donor mean, donors in an Asian-associated ancestry cluster had fewer N-insertions in productive TCRs, according to a later genetic analysis. A cluster of highly shared sequence variants was judged likely to be a technical artifact of the sequencing pipeline. Some IMGT-functional V segments, including TRBV6-2 and TRBV6-3, could not be distinguished by the 87-base-pair reads and were therefore excluded. In a later genetic analysis, a missense DCLRE1C variant was associated with V-gene and J-gene trimming of TCR beta chains, and the association was replicated in an independent cohort. Because HLA typing was missing for some donors at each locus, association tests included only the typed subset. In a later analysis, HLA-associated TCR beta chains were found to be more clonally expanded and to have lower generation probabilities than equally common non-associated chains. Because counts were too low, about 15 rarely observed V segments, including chromosome 9 orphons, were left out of the earlier analysis of a few hundred of the donors. The authors suggested that the approach could potentially be generalized to other disease states and immunological phenotypes. When HLA alleles, especially DR and DQ, strongly co-occurred, TCR associations were difficult to assign to individual alleles. The study gave a list of 150 to 200 TCR beta chains associated with cytomegalovirus. In this cohort, only TCR beta chains were sequenced, and detectable features were limited by the absence of alpha or paired-chain data. Across donors, most TCR sequences were observed very rarely, whereas some public TCRs were present in many individuals. An earlier analysis of around 540 of the donors showed that most TCR beta V segments appeared in productive rearrangements either about 87% or about 30% of the time, which broadly matched IMGT annotations. According to a later analysis, most CMV-associated TCR beta chains appeared to be HLA-restricted, and the HLA associations seemed to be driven largely by CMV exposure. A later analysis associated 17,000 or so TCR beta sequences with specific HLA alleles at a false discovery rate of 0.05. Linkage disequilibrium might explain the correlated functional status among segregating V segments, but an unknown experimental factor could not be ruled out. CMV serostatus was the only immune exposure information available for the cohort. In both the original and validation cohorts, the classifier was reported to diagnose cytomegalovirus status with high specificity and sensitivity. In vitro tests confirmed that a few of the cytomegalovirus-associated TCR beta chains recognize cytomegalovirus antigens. According to a later analysis, TCR association rates differed among HLA loci, with DRB1 alleles showing the most associated TCRs and HLA-C alleles showing the fewest.

The cohort comprised some 730 healthy bone marrow donors. At the time of sampling, every cohort member was nominally healthy, though immune exposures that went unrecorded were likely present. The donor tested CMV seronegative, placing the donor among the roughly 400 seronegative members of the cohort. A peripheral blood sample was collected from each donor, and TCR beta sequencing was performed on peripheral blood mononuclear cells. The Qiagen DNeasy Blood Extraction Kit was used to extract genomic DNA from the blood cell samples. Specimen: PBMCs. The rearranged chain carries TRBV6-1 and TRBJ2-2, and TRBD2 aligns with 12 junction nucleotides. This TCR derives from a woman in her thirties in good health and CMV-seronegative. The nucleotides are TGTGCCAGCAGTGACAGACTAGCGGGAGACACCGGGGAGCTGTTTTTT. Its coded protein is CASSDRLAGDTGELFF.